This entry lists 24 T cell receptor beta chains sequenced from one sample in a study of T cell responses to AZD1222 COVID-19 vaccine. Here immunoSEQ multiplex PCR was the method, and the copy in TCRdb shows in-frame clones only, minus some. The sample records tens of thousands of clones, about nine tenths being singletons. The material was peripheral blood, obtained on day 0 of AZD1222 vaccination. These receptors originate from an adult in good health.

CDR3 sequence reads: CASRRDGYNSPLHF. CDR3 sequence (DNA): TGTGCCAGCAGAAGGGACGGGTATAATTCACCCCTCCACTTT. V gene TRBV7-9 combines with J gene TRBJ1-6; D possibly corresponds to TRBD1 (5 bases). The germline V gene encodes CDR1 SEHNR and CDR2 FQNEAQ (reference sequence). The V end lost 6 bases, the J end lost 4 bases, and 10 bases lay between the germline ends. This CDR3 spans 14 amino acids. The full variable domain, its missing parts supplied by reference TRBV7-9 and TRBJ1-6, is DTGVSQNPRHKITKRGQNVTFRCDPISEHNRLYWYRQTLGQGPEFLTYFQNEAQLEKSRLLSDRFSAERPKGSFSTLEIQRTEQGDSAMYLCASRRDGYNSPLHFGNGTRLTVT.

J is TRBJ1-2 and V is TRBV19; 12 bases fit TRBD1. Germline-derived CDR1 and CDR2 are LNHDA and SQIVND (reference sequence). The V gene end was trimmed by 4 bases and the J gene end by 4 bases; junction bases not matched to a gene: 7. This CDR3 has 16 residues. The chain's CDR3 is CASSTGQGALGYGYTF. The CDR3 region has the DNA TGTGCCAGTAGTACGGGACAGGGGGCGCTTGGCTATGGCTACACCTTC.

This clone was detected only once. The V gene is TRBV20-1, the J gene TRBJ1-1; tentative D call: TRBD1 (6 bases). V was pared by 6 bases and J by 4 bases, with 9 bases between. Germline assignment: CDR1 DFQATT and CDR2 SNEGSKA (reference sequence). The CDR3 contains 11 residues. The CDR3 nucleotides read TGCAGTGCAGGGGGGCGCACTGAAGCTTTCTTT. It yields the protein CSAGGRTEAFF.

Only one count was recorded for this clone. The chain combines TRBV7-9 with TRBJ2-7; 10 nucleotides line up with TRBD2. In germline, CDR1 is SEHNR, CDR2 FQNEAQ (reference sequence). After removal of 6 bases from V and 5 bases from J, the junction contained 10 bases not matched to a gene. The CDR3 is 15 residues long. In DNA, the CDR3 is TGTGCCAGCAGTCATACACTAGCGGGGCCCCACGAGCAGTACTTC. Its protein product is CASSHTLAGPHEQYF.

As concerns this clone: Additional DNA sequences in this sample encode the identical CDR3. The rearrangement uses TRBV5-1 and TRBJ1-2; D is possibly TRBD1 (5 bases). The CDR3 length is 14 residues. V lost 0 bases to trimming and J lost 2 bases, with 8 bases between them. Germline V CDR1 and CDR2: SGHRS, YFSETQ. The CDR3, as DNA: TGCGCCAGCAGCTTGGTCGGGGGGAACTATGGCTACACCTTC. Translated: CASSLVGGNYGYTF.

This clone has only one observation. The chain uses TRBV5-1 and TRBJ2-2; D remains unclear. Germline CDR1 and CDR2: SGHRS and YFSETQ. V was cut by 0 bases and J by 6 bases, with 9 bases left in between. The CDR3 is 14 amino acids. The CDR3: CASSLAVGSGELFF. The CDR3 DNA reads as TGCGCCAGCAGCTTGGCGGTCGGATCCGGGGAGCTGTTTTTT.

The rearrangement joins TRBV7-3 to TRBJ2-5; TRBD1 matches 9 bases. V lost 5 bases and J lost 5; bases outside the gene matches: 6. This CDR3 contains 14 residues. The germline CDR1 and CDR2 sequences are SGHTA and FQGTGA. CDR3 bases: TGTGCCAGCAGCATGACCGGGACAGGGGAGACCCAGTACTTC. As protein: CASSMTGTGETQYF. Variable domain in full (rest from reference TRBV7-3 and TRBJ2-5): GAGVSQTPSNKVTEKGKYVELRCDPISGHTALYWYRQSLGQGPEFLIYFQGTGAADDSGLPNDRFFAVRPEGSVSTLKIQRTERGDSAVYLCASSMTGTGETQYFGPGTRLLVL.

The DNA of the CDR3 is TGTGCCAGCAGTGACGGGCAGAAGAACACTGAAGCTTTCTTT. Protein product: CASSDGQKNTEAFF. The J gene is TRBJ1-1, the V gene TRBV2; D remains ambiguous. V lost 3 bases, J lost 1 base, and 9 bases lay in between. This CDR3 contains 14 residues. Germline V lookup: CDR1 SNHLY, CDR2 FYNNEI.

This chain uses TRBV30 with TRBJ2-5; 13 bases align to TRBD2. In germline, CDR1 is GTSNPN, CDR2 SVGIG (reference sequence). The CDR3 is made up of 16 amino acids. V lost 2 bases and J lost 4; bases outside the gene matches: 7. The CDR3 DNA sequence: TGTGCCTGGAGTCTGGGACTAGCGGGACCCTCAGAGACCCAGTACTTC. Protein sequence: CAWSLGLAGPSETQYF.

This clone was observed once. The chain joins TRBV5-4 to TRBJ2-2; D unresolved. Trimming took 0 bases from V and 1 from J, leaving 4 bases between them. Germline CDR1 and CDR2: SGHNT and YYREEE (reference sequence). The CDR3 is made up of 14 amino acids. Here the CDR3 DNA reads TGTGCCAGCAGCTTGGGACAGAACACCGGGGAGCTGTTTTTT. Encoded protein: CASSLGQNTGELFF.

This CDR3 reads CASSSQHEQYF. Here the CDR3 DNA reads TGTGCCAGCAGTTCCCAGCACGAGCAGTACTTC. The chain links TRBV12-3 or TRBV12-4 to TRBJ2-7; D is undetermined. CDR3 length equals 11 residues. The V and J ends lost 4 bases and 5 bases respectively, with 6 bases between them.

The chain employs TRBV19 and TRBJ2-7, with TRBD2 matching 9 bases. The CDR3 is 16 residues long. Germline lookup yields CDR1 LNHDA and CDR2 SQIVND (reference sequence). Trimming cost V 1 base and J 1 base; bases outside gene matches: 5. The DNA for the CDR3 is TGTGCCAGTAGTATAGTGGCTAGCGGGAAATCCTACGAGCAGTACTTC. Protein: CASSIVASGKSYEQYF.

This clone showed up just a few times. In DNA form, the CDR3 reads TGTGCCAGCAGCCCCAGAGGACTAGCGGAGACCTACGAGCAGTACTTC. It codes for CASSPRGLAETYEQYF. This chain uses TRBV3-1 (or the pseudogene TRBV3-2) with TRBJ2-7, with 10 bases aligning to TRBD2. The CDR3 runs to 16 residues. V lost 4 bases, J lost 2 bases, and 8 bases stayed unmatched. CDR1 and CDR2 from the germline V gene are LGHDT and YNNKEL (reference sequence).

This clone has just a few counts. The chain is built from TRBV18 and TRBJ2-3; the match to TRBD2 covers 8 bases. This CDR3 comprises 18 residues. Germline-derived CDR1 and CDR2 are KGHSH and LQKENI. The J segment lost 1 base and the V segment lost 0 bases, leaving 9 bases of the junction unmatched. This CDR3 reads CASSPPRAGVGGTDTQYF. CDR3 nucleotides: TGTGCCAGCTCACCACCGAGAGCGGGGGTTGGGGGCACAGATACGCAGTATTTT. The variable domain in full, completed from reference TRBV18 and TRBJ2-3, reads NAGVMQNPRHLVRRRGQEARLRCSPMKGHSHVYWYRQLPEEGLKFMVYLQKENIIDESGMPKERFSAEFPKEGPSILRIQQVVRGDSAAYFCASSPPRAGVGGTDTQYFGPGTRLTVL.

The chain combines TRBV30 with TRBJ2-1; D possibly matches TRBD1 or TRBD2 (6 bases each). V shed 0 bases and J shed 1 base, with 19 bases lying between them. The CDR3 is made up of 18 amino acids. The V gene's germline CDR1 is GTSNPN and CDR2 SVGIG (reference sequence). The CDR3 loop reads CAWSVLTVGGTSYNEQFF. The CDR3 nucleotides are TGTGCCTGGAGTGTACTGACGGTTGGGGGGACATCCTACAATGAGCAGTTCTTC.

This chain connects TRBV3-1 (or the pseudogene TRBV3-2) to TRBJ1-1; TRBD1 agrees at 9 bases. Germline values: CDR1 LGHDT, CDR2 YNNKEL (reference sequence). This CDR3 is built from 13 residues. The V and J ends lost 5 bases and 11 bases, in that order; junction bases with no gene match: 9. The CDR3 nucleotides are TGTGCCAGCAGCACGAACAGGGGGCTTTATGCTTTCTTT. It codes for CASSTNRGLYAFF.

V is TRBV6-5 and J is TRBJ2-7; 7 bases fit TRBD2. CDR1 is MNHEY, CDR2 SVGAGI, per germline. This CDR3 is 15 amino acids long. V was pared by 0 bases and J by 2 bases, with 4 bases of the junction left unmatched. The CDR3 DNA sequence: TGTGCCAGCAGTTACTCCGGGGGGTACGCCTACGAGCAGTACTTC. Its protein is CASSYSGGYAYEQYF.

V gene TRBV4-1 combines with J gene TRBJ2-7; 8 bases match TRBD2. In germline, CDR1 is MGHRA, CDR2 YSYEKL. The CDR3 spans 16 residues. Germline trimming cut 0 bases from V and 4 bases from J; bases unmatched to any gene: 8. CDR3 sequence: CASSQDIGTRAYEQYF. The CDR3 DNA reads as TGCGCCAGCAGCCAAGATATTGGGACTAGGGCGTACGAGCAGTACTTC.

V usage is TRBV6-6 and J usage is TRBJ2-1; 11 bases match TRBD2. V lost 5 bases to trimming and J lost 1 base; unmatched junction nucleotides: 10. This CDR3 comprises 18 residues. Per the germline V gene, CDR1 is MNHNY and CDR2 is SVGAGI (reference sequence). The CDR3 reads CASSRGTSGAASYNEQFF. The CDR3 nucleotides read TGTGCCAGCAGTCGAGGGACTAGCGGCGCTGCGTCCTACAATGAGCAGTTCTTC.

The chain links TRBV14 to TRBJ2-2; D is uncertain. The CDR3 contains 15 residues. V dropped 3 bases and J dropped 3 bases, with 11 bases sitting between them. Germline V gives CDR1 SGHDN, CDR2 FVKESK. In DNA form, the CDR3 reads TGTGCCAGCAGCCAGTTCGCTGTTGACACCGGGGAGCTGTTTTTT. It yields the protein CASSQFAVDTGELFF.

The CDR3 coding sequence is TGTGCCAGCAGGGGTCGGAAATCCCCCTACAATGAGCAGTTCTTC. Translating gives CASRGRKSPYNEQFF. This chain links TRBV2 with TRBJ2-1; unclear D gene. The length of the CDR3 is 15 residues. Germline V lookup: CDR1 SNHLY, CDR2 FYNNEI. V was pared by 6 bases and J by 2 bases, with 14 bases between.

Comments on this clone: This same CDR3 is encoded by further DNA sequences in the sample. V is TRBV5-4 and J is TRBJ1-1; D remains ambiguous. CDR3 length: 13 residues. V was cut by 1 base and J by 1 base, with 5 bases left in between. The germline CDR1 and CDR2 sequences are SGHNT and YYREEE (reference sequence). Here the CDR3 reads CASSLLGNTEAFF. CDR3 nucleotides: TGTGCCAGCAGCTTGCTGGGGAACACTGAAGCTTTCTTT.

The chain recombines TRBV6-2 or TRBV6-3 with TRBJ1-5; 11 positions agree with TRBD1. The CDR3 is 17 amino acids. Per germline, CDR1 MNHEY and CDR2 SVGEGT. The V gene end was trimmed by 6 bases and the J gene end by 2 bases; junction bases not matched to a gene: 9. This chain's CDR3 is CASSSGTGGRGNQPQHF. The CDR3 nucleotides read TGTGCCAGCAGCTCCGGGACAGGGGGAAGAGGCAATCAGCCCCAGCATTTT.

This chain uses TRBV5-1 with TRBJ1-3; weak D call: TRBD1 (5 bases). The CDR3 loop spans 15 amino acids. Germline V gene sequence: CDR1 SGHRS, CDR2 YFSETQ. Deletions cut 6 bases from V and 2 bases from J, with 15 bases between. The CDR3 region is CASTPGPGAGNTIYF. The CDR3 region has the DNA TGCGCCAGCACCCCGGGACCGGGAGCTGGAAACACCATATATTTT.